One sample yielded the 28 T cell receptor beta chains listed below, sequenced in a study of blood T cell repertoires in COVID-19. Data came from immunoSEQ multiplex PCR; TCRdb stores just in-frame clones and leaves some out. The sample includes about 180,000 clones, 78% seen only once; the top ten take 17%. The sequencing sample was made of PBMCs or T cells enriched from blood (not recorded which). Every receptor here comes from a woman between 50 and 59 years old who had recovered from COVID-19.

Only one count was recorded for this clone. Written as DNA, the CDR3 is TGTGCCAGCAGCCACCAAACTAGGAACCCTCGAGAGACCCAGTACTTC. It specifies CASSHQTRNPRETQYF. This chain uses TRBV14 with TRBJ2-5, with a tentative D call TRBD2 (5 bases). This CDR3 comprises 16 residues. The germline V and J ends were trimmed by 3 bases and 4 bases, with 18 bases remaining between them. Germline V gives CDR1 SGHDN, CDR2 FVKESK.

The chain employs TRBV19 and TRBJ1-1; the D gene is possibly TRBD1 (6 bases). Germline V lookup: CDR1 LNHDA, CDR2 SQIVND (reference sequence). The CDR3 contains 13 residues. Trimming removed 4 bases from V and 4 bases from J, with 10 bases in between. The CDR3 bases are TGTGCCAGTAGTACTCAGGGGCGCACTGAAGCTTTCTTT. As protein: CASSTQGRTEAFF.

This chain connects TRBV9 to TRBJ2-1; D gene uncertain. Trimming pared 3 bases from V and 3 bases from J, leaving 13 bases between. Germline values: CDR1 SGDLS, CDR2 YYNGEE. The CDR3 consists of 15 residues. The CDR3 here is CASSASLADYNEQFF. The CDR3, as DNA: TGTGCCAGCAGCGCCTCCTTGGCTGACTACAATGAGCAGTTCTTC.

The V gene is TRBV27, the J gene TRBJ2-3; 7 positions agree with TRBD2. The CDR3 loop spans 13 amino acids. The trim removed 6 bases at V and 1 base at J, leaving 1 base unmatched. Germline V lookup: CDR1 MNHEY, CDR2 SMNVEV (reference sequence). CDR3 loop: CASRAGGTDTQYF. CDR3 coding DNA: TGTGCCAGCAGGGCGGGAGGCACAGATACGCAGTATTTT.

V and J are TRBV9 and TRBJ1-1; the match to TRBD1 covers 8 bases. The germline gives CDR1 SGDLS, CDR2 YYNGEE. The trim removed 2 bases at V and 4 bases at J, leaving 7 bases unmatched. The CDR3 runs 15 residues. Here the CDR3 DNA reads TGTGCCAGCAGCGTGCAGGGGGCGGGTTCCACTGAAGCTTTCTTT. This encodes CASSVQGAGSTEAFF.

CDR3 sequence: CASSSWGQGSYEQYF. In nucleotides, the CDR3 is TGTGCCAGCAGTTCCTGGGGACAGGGATCCTACGAGCAGTACTTC. This chain joins TRBV6-2 or TRBV6-3 and TRBJ2-7; 9 nucleotides match TRBD1. CDR1 and CDR2 from the germline V gene are MNHEY and SVGEGT. The CDR3 contains 15 residues. The J segment lost 1 base and the V segment lost 4 bases, leaving 5 bases of the junction unmatched.

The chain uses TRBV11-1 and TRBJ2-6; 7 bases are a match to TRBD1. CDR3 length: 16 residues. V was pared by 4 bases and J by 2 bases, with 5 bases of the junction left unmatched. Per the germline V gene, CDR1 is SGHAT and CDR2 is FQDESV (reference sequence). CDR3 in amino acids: CASSYSGQAGANVLTF. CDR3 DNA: TGTGCCAGCAGCTACTCTGGACAGGCTGGGGCCAACGTCCTGACTTTC.

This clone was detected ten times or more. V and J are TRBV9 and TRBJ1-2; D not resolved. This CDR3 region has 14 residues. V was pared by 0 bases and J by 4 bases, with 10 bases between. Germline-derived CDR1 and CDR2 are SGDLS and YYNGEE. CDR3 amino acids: CASSVDPEGYGYTF. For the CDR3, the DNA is TGTGCCAGCAGCGTAGATCCTGAGGGCTATGGCTACACCTTC.

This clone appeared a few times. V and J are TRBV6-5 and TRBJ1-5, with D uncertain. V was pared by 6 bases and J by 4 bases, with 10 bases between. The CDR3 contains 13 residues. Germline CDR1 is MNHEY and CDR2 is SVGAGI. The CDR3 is CASRDTENQPQHF. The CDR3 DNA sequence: TGTGCCAGCAGAGATACAGAAAATCAGCCCCAGCATTTT.

The CDR3 sequence: CASSVGRGNEKLFF. Written as DNA, the CDR3 is TGTGCCAGCTCTGTGGGCAGGGGTAATGAAAAACTGTTTTTT. The V gene is TRBV2, the J gene TRBJ1-4, with TRBD1 as a possible D gene (6 bases). The CDR3 has 14 amino acids. CDR1 SNHLY and CDR2 FYNNEI come from the germline V gene. V was trimmed by 8 bases and J by 4 bases, leaving 14 bases between them.

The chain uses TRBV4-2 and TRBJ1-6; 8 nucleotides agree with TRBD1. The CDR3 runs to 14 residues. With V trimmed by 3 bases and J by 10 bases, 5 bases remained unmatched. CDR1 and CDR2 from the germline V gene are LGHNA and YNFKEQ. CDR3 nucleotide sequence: TGTGCCAGCAGCCAGGACAGGGTGTGGTCACCCCTCCACTTT. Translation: CASSQDRVWSPLHF.

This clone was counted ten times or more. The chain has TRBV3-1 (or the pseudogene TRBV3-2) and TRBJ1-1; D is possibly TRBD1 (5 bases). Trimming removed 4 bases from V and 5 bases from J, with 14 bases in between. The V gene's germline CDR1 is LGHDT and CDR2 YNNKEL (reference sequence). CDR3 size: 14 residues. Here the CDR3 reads CASSLGGGVTEAFF. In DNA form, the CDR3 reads TGTGCCAGCAGCCTCGGTGGGGGGGTGACTGAAGCTTTCTTT.

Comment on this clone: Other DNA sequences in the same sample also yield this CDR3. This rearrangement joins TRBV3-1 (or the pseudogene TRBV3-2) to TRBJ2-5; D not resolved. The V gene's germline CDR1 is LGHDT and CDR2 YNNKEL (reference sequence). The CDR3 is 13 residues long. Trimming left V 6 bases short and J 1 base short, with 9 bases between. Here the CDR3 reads CASSRQGQETQYF. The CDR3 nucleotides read TGTGCCAGCAGTAGACAAGGCCAAGAGACCCAGTACTTC.

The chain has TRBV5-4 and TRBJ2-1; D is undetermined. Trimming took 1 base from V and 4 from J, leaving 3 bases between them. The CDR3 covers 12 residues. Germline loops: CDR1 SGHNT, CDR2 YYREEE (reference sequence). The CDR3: CASSLSYNEQFF. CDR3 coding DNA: TGTGCCAGCAGCTTGTCTTACAATGAGCAGTTCTTC. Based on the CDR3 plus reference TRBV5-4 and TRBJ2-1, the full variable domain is ETGVTQSPTHLIKTRGQQVTLRCSSQSGHNTVSWYQQALGQGPQFIFQYYREEENGRGNFPPRFSGLQFPNYSSELNVNALELDDSALYLCASSLSYNEQFFGPGTRLTVL.

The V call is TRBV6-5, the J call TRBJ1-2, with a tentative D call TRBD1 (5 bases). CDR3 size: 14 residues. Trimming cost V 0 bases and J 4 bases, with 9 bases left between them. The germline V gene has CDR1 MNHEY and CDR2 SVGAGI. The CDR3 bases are TGTGCCAGCAGTTACTCGGGGGGGGGCTATGGCTACACCTTC. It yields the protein CASSYSGGGYGYTF.

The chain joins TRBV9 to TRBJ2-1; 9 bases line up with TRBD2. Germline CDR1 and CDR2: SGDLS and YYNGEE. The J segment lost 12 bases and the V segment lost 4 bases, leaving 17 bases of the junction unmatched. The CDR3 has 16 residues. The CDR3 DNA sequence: TGTGCCAGCAGCCCTCTGGGCGGGGGGGCCGGGACCGGGCAGTTCTTC. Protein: CASSPLGGGAGTGQFF.

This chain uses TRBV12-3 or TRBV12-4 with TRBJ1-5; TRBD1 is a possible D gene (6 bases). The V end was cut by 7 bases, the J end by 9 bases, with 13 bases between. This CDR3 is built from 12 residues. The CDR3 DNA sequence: TGTGCCAGCACCTTAGACAGGATGCCCCAGCATTTT. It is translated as CASTLDRMPQHF.

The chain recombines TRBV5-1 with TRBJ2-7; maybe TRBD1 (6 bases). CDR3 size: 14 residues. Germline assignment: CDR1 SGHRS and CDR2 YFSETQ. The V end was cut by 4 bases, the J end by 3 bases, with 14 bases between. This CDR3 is CASSLSGQYYEQYF. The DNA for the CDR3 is TGCGCCAGCAGCCTGTCGGGACAATACTACGAGCAGTACTTC.

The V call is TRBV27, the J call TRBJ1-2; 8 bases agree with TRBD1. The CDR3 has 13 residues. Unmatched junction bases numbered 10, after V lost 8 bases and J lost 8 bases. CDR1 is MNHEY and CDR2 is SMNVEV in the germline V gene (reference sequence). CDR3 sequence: CASRPTGAQGYTF. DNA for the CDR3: TGTGCCAGCCGCCCGACAGGGGCGCAAGGCTACACCTTC.

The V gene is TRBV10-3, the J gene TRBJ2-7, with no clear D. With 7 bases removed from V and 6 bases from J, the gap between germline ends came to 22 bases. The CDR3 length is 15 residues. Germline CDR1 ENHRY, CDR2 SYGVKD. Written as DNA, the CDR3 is TGTGCCATCAATCGCCAGCAAAGCGCCTTGGGCGAGCAGTACTTC. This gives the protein CAINRQQSALGEQYF.

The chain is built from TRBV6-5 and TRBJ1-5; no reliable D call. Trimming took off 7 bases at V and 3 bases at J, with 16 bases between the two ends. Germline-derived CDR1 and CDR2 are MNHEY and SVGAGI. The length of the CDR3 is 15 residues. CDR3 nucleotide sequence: TGTGCCAGCACCCCGGGGAGGGCCTCCAATCAGCCCCAGCATTTT. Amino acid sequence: CASTPGRASNQPQHF.

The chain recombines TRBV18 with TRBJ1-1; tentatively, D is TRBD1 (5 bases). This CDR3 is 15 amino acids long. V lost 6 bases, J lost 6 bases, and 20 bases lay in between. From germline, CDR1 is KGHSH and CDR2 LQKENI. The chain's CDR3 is CASSPSREGRSEAFF. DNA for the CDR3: TGTGCCAGCTCCCCGAGCAGGGAGGGAAGGTCTGAAGCTTTCTTT.

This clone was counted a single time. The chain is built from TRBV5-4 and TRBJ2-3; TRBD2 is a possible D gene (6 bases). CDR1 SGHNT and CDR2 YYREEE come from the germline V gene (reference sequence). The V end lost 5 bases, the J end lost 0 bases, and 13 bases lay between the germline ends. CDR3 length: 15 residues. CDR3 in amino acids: CASSSDSGSTDTQYF. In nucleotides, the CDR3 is TGTGCCAGCAGTTCCGATAGCGGCAGCACAGATACGCAGTATTTT.

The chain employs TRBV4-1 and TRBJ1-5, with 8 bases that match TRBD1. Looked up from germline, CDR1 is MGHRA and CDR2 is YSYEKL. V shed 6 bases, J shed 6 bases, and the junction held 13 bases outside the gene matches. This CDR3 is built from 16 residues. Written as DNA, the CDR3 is TGCGCCAGCAGTTCTGGTCAGGGGGCTGGTAGTCAGCCCCAGCATTTT. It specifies CASSSGQGAGSQPQHF.

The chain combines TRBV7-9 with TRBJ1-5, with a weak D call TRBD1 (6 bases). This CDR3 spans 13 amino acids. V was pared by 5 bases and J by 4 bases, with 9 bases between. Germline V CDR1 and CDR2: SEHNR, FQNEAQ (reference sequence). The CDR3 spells CASSLDRNQPQHF. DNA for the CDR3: TGTGCCAGCAGCCTCGACAGGAATCAGCCCCAGCATTTT. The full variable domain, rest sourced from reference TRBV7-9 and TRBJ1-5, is DTGVSQNPRHKITKRGQNVTFRCDPISEHNRLYWYRQTLGQGPEFLTYFQNEAQLEKSRLLSDRFSAERPKGSFSTLEIQRTEQGDSAMYLCASSLDRNQPQHFGDGTRLSIL.

In DNA, the CDR3 is TGCAGCGCTGGACAGGGGGTTCCTGAAGCTTTCTTT. This sequence encodes CSAGQGVPEAFF. This rearrangement joins TRBV29-1 to TRBJ1-1; 10 bases are shared with TRBD1. The germline CDR1 and CDR2 sequences are SQVTM and ANQGSEA. The CDR3 has 12 amino acids. J gave up 6 bases and V 7 bases, and 5 bases lay outside the gene matches.

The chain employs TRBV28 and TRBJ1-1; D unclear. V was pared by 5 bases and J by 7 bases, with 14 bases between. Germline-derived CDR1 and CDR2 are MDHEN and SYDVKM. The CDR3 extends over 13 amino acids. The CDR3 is CASSGQAFNEAFF. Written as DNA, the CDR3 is TGTGCCAGCAGTGGGCAGGCGTTCAATGAAGCTTTCTTT.

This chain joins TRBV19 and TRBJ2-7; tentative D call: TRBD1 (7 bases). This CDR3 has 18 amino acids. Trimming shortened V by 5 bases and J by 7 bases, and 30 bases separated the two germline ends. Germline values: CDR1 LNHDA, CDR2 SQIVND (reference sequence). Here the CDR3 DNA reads TGTGCCAGTAGTGGTCGGGACAGTTGGGACTCCAACCTGGGGGAGCAGTACTTC. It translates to CASSGRDSWDSNLGEQYF.